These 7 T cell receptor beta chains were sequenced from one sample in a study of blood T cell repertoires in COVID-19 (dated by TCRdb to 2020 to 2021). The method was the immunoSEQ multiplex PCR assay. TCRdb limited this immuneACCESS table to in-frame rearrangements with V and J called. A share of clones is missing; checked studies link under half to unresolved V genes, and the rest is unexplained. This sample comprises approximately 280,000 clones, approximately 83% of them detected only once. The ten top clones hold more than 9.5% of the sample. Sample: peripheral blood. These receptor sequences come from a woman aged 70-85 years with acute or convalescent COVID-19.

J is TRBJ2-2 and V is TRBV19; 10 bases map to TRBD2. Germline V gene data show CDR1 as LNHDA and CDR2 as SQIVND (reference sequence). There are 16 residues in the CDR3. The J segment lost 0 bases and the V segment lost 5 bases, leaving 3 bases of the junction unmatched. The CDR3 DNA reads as TGTGCCAGTAGTCTAGCGGGGGTGCCGAACACCGGGGAGCTGTTTTTT. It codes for CASSLAGVPNTGELFF.

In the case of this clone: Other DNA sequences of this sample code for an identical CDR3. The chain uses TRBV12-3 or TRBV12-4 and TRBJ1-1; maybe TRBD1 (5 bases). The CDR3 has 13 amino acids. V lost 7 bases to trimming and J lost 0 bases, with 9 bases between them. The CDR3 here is CASTQGLNTEAFF. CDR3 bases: TGTGCCAGCACTCAGGGATTGAACACTGAAGCTTTCTTT.

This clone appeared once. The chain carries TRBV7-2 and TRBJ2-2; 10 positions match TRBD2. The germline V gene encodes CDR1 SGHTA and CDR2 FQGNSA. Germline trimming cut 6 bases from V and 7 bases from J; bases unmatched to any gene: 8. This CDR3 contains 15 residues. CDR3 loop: CASRISGGAVGELFF. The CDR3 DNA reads TGTGCCAGCAGGATCAGCGGGGGGGCCGTCGGGGAGCTGTTTTTT.

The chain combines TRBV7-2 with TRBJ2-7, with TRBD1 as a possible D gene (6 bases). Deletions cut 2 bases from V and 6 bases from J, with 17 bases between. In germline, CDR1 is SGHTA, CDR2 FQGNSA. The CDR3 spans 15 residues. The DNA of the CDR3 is TGTGCCAGCAGCTTAAGGCCGAATAGAGGGGGCGAGCAGTACTTC. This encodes CASSLRPNRGGEQYF.

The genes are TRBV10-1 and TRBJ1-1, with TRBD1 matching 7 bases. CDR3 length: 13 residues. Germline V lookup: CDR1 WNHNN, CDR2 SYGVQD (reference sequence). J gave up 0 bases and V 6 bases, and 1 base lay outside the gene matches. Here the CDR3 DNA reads TGCGCCAGCAGCCAGGGGGTGAACACTGAAGCTTTCTTT. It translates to CASSQGVNTEAFF.

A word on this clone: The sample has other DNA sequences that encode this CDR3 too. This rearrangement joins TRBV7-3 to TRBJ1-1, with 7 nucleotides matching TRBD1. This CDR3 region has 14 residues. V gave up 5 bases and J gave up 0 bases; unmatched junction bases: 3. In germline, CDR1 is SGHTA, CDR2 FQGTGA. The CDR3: CASSLTGMNTEAFF. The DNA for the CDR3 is TGTGCCAGCAGCCTGACAGGGATGAACACTGAAGCTTTCTTT.

CDR3 sequence (DNA): TGTGCCAGCAGTACCGCCGGCGGAGGGCGCAATGAGCAGTTCTTC. Its protein is CASSTAGGGRNEQFF. This chain joins TRBV6-5 and TRBJ2-1, with D perhaps matching TRBD2 (6 bases). The germline V gene encodes CDR1 MNHEY and CDR2 SVGAGI. Between the trimmed V and J ends, which lost 5 bases and 6 bases, there was a span of 17 bases. This CDR3 is built from 15 residues.